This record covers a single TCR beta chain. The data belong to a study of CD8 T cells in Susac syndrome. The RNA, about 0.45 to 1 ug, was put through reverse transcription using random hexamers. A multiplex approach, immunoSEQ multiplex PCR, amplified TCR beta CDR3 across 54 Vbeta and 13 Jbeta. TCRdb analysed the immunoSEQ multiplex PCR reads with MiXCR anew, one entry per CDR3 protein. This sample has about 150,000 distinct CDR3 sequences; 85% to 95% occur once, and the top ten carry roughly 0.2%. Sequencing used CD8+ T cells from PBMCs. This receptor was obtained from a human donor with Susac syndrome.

The DNA for the CDR3 is TGTGCCAGCATGACTAGCTCCTTGTCCTACGAGCAGTACTTC. Translated: CASMTSSLSYEQYF. The rearrangement links TRBV2 to TRBJ2-7; TRBD2 aligns across 7 bases. This CDR3 spans 14 amino acids. Per the germline V gene, CDR1 is SNHLY and CDR2 is FYNNEI. V was pared by 7 bases and J by 1 base, with 7 bases of the junction left unmatched.